Each of the 23 T cell receptor beta chains below was sequenced from the same sample in a study of blood T cells in healthy people across ages. Through a sample-barcoded 5' primer and a J-beta primer mix, a second PCR was run for about 7 to 12 cycles. TCRdb re-derived calls from the 5' RACE reads in MiXCR, one entry per CDR3 protein. The sample has around 1,600,000 distinct CDR3 sequences; 40% to 45% are singletons. Sample: blood. These receptor sequences come from a young woman in good health.

The rearrangement links TRBV7-9 to TRBJ1-4; 7 bases agree with TRBD1. The germline V gene has CDR1 SEHNR and CDR2 FQNEAQ (reference sequence). The V and J ends lost 5 bases and 6 bases, in that order; junction bases with no gene match: 6. The CDR3 totals 14 residues. The CDR3 here is CASSRRGFDEKLFF. The CDR3 region has the DNA TGTGCCAGCAGCCGCAGGGGGTTCGATGAAAAACTGTTTTTT.

The chain joins TRBV14 to TRBJ2-3; no clear D. Per the germline V gene, CDR1 is SGHDN and CDR2 is FVKESK. Deletions cut 4 bases from V and 1 base from J, with 15 bases between. The CDR3 is made up of 16 amino acids. The chain's CDR3 is CASSPGLPWGTDTQYF. CDR3 DNA sequence: TGTGCCAGCAGCCCCGGGCTACCCTGGGGCACAGATACGCAGTATTTT.

This clonotype appeared a single time. The chain links TRBV5-6 to TRBJ1-6; possible D gene TRBD1, 5 bases. Germline values: CDR1 SGHDT, CDR2 YYEEEE. The CDR3 contains 13 residues. Trimming took off 4 bases at V and 14 bases at J, with 16 bases between the two ends. For the CDR3, the DNA is TGTGCCAGCAGCGCCATCGGGGCATCAGCCCTCCACTTT. Translated: CASSAIGASALHF.

The chain recombines TRBV20-1 with TRBJ2-7; D call uncertain. The J call may be in error: the DNA end matches TRBJ2-5 better. Germline loops: CDR1 DFQATT, CDR2 SNEGSKA (reference sequence). The length of the CDR3 is 15 residues. The CDR3 loop reads CSARDWPGWTGTQYF. CDR3 DNA sequence: TGCAGTGCTAGAGATTGGCCAGGTTGGACGGGGACCCAGTACTTC.

This CDR3 reads CASSLMVAVNTEAFF. The DNA of the CDR3 is TGTGCCAGCAGCTTAATGGTGGCAGTGAACACTGAAGCTTTCTTT. This chain links TRBV7-2 with TRBJ1-1; the D is unclear. The CDR3 length is 15 residues. The V gene lost 2 bases and the J gene lost 0 bases, with 10 bases spanning the gap. Germline CDR1 and CDR2: SGHTA and FQGNSA.

In its sample, this clonotype was seen a few times. The rearrangement uses TRBV29-1 and TRBJ2-4, with 7 bases that match TRBD1. The DNA end lines up better with TRBJ2-7; the J call may be wrong. Looked up from germline, CDR1 is SQVTM and CDR2 is ANQGSEA. CDR3 length equals 12 residues. CDR3 loop: CSVLTGAHEQYF. The CDR3 DNA reads TGCAGCGTTCTCACAGGGGCGCACGAGCAGTACTTC.

The chain uses TRBV3-1 and TRBJ2-1, with D maybe TRBD1 (5 bases). V was trimmed by 3 bases and J by 13 bases, leaving 16 bases between them. Germline V gene sequence: CDR1 LGHDT, CDR2 YNNKEL (reference sequence). This CDR3 has 13 residues. In DNA, the CDR3 is TGTGCCAGCAGCCATGACGACAGACCAATTCAGTTCTTC. Translating gives CASSHDDRPIQFF.

The V gene is TRBV6-2 or TRBV6-3, the J gene TRBJ2-7; D is undetermined. The J call may not be correct, given that the DNA end is closer to TRBJ2-5. Germline CDR1 MNHEY, CDR2 SVGEGT. The CDR3 has 15 amino acids. The CDR3 loop is CASSYSSRLAETQYF. CDR3 coding DNA: TGTGCCAGCAGTTACTCTTCCAGGCTTGCAGAGACCCAGTACTTC.

The genes are TRBV7-9 and TRBJ2-3; TRBD2 is a possible D gene (6 bases). This CDR3 comprises 19 residues. Germline CDR1 and CDR2: SEHNR and FQNEAQ (reference sequence). V lost 5 bases to trimming and J lost 0 bases, with 24 bases between them. This chain's CDR3 is CASSRADGTFSSSTDTQYF. The DNA of the CDR3 is TGTGCCAGCAGCCGGGCCGATGGGACTTTCTCCTCTAGCACAGATACGCAGTATTTT.

J is TRBJ1-1 and V is TRBV7-2; no firm D call. V gave up 1 base and J gave up 7 bases, with 16 bases separating them. Germline V CDR1 and CDR2: SGHTA, FQGNSA. The CDR3 loop spans 15 amino acids. The CDR3 coding sequence is TGTGCCAGCAGCTTAGGCCCAGTCACACCGTATGAAGCTTTCTTT. Protein sequence: CASSLGPVTPYEAFF.

The chain combines TRBV14 with TRBJ2-1, with TRBD2 identical over 7 bases. This CDR3 comprises 18 residues. Germline CDR1 SGHDN, CDR2 FVKESK. The V and J ends lost 0 bases and 0 bases, in that order; junction bases with no gene match: 8. The CDR3 region has the DNA TGTGCCAGCAGCCAAGATTGGGGGGGAACCGACTCCTACAATGAGCAGTTCTTC. It specifies CASSQDWGGTDSYNEQFF.

V gene TRBV10-3 combines with J gene TRBJ2-3, with 10 nucleotides matching TRBD2. The trim removed 2 bases at V and 4 bases at J, leaving 15 bases unmatched. The CDR3 consists of 19 residues. Germline V lookup: CDR1 ENHRY, CDR2 SYGVKD. The CDR3 DNA is TGTGCCATCAGTGAGCCGTACTCCACTAGCGGGATGAGGTCAGATACGCAGTATTTT. It encodes CAISEPYSTSGMRSDTQYF.

The chain is built from TRBV10-3 and TRBJ2-7; 8 bases agree with TRBD1. The CDR3 spans 15 residues. Germline V CDR1 and CDR2: ENHRY, SYGVKD. Trimming took 0 bases from V and 4 from J; bases not matched to a gene: 5. CDR3 residues: CAISESTGVLYEQYF. Here the CDR3 DNA reads TGTGCCATCAGTGAGTCGACAGGGGTATTGTACGAGCAGTACTTC.

This chain connects TRBV6-5 to TRBJ2-1; no reliable D call. V dropped 2 bases and J dropped 8 bases, with 7 bases sitting between them. Germline loops: CDR1 MNHEY, CDR2 SVGAGI. The length of the CDR3 is 12 residues. Here the CDR3 DNA reads TGTGCCAGCAGTTACGCAGGTGATGAGCAGTTCTTC. Amino acid sequence: CASSYAGDEQFF.

The gene calls are TRBV7-9 and TRBJ2-1; D might be TRBD1 (5 bases). There are 14 residues in the CDR3. Trimming removed 5 bases at V and 7 bases at J, with 15 bases between. Germline values: CDR1 SEHNR, CDR2 FQNEAQ (reference sequence). The CDR3 protein is CASSNVLQGNEQFF. CDR3 DNA sequence: TGTGCCAGCAGCAACGTCTTGCAGGGAAATGAGCAGTTCTTC.

The J gene is TRBJ2-1, the V gene TRBV7-9; 9 bases are shared with TRBD1. The CDR3 is 16 residues long. Germline V gene lookup returns CDR1 SEHNR and CDR2 FQNEAQ (reference sequence). With V trimmed by 4 bases and J by 3 bases, 7 bases remained unmatched. The CDR3 bases are TGTGCCAGCAGCTCACACGACAGGGGGTACTACAATGAGCAGTTCTTC. Protein sequence: CASSSHDRGYYNEQFF.

The rearrangement joins TRBV11-2 to TRBJ2-3; TRBD1 or TRBD2 may be the D gene (5 bases each). The ends were cut back, 5 bases at V and 2 bases at J, with 11 bases in the middle. The CDR3 is 14 amino acids. Germline CDR1 SGHAT, CDR2 FQNNGV. Written as DNA, the CDR3 is TGTGCCAGCAGCCTGGGGGTAACCACAGATACGCAGTATTTT. It encodes CASSLGVTTDTQYF.

The chain employs TRBV2 and TRBJ2-1; 9 nucleotides match TRBD1. The length of the CDR3 is 15 residues. Per germline, CDR1 SNHLY and CDR2 FYNNEI. Trimming cost V 6 bases and J 6 bases; bases outside gene matches: 9. CDR3: CASSRQGTGSNEQFF. Here the CDR3 DNA reads TGTGCCAGCAGCCGCCAAGGGACAGGGTCCAATGAGCAGTTCTTC.

The genes are TRBV20-1 and TRBJ2-1; 11 bases fit TRBD2. Per germline, CDR1 DFQATT and CDR2 SNEGSKA (reference sequence). Trimming at V came to 5 bases and at J to 0 bases, leaving 6 bases not matched to a gene. The CDR3 runs 16 residues. DNA of the CDR3: TGCAGTGCTCCTGGACTAGCGGGTCCCTCCTACAATGAGCAGTTCTTC. Translating gives CSAPGLAGPSYNEQFF.

The chain carries TRBV2 and TRBJ2-1, with D perhaps TRBD2 (5 bases). This CDR3 has 15 amino acids. Trimming shortened V by 6 bases and J by 1 base, and 13 bases separated the two germline ends. Germline V lookup: CDR1 SNHLY, CDR2 FYNNEI. CDR3 DNA: TGTGCCAGCAGGGGAGACGCGTGGTCCTACAATGAGCAGTTCTTC. This translates into CASRGDAWSYNEQFF.

The chain joins TRBV6-1 to TRBJ2-1; 7 bases align to TRBD2. V lost 9 bases, J lost 6 bases, and 11 bases stayed unmatched. CDR1 MNHNS and CDR2 SASEGT come from the germline V gene. This CDR3 is 14 amino acids long. The CDR3 here is CASRGAGDLNEQFF. CDR3 sequence (DNA): TGTGCCAGTCGAGGGGCGGGAGATCTCAATGAGCAGTTCTTC.

The V gene is TRBV11-2, the J gene TRBJ2-3; D may be TRBD1 (6 bases). Germline V gene sequence: CDR1 SGHAT, CDR2 FQNNGV. V was shortened by 4 bases and J by 5 bases, with 10 bases between the two germline ends. This CDR3 region has 13 residues. CDR3 amino acids: CASSSAGVDTQYF. CDR3 bases: TGTGCCAGCAGCTCCGCAGGGGTAGATACGCAGTATTTT.

This clonotype was found a few times. This chain connects TRBV7-6 to TRBJ1-1; weak D call: TRBD1 (6 bases). Looked up from germline, CDR1 is SGHVS and CDR2 is FNYEAQ. This CDR3 region has 17 residues. The V gene lost 0 bases and the J gene lost 2 bases, with 16 bases spanning the gap. The DNA of the CDR3 is TGTGCCAGCAGCTTAGCACCAGACCTGACAGGTAACACTGAAGCTTTCTTT. Residues: CASSLAPDLTGNTEAFF. Combining the CDR3 with reference TRBV7-6 and TRBJ1-1 gives the whole variable domain GAGVSQSPRYKVTKRGQDVALRCDPISGHVSLYWYRQALGQGPEFLTYFNYEAQQDKSGLPNDRFSAERPEGSISTLTIQRTEQRDSAMYRCASSLAPDLTGNTEAFFGQGTRLTVV.